This T cell receptor (beta chain) was recorded in a study of beta chain features in type 1 diabetes. The entirety of the isolated RNA underwent reverse transcription, so expressed TCRB transcripts were sequenced. The method was immunoSEQ multiplex PCR; TCRdb's version includes in-frame clones alone and lacks a portion of them. The table records 130,000 to 150,000 clones, 10% to 15% of them present only once. About this clone: Antigen: not known.

There are 12 residues in the CDR3. Germline assignment: CDR1 MNHEY and CDR2 SVGAGI. The junction had 4 bases not matched to a gene; V was cut back by 7 bases and J by 5 bases. Findings and caveats of the study: Type 1 diabetes patients showed a moderate but significant shortening of TCRB CDR3s in all four CD4+ subsets. In patients and controls equally, PCR might favor templates that are shorter.

The chain couples TRBV6-5 to TRBJ1-2; 7 bases fit TRBD1. The TCR originated in a man in his late teens or twenties with type 1 diabetes. Sequencing used central memory CD4+ T cells from blood. The CDR3 is CASTTGAYGYTF. The DNA of the CDR3 is TGTGCCAGCACCACAGGGGCGTATGGCTACACCTTC.